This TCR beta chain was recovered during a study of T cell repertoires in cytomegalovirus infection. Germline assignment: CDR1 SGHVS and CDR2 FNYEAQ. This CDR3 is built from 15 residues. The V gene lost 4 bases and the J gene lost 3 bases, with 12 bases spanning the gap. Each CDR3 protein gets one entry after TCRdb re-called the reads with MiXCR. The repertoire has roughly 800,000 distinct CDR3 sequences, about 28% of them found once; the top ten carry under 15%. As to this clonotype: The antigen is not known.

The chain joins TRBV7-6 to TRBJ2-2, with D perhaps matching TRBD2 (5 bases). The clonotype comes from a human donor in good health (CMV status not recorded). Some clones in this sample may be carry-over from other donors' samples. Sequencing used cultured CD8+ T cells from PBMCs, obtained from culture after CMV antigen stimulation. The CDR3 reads CASSSTIPDTGELFF. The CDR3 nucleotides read TGTGCCAGCAGCTCGACTATCCCAGACACCGGGGAGCTGTTTTTT.